This T cell receptor (beta chain) is drawn from a study of T cell responses to AZD1222 COVID-19 vaccine. Study-wide points: Donors were chiefly white British, with a greater number of females, and clonal diversity was perhaps underestimated. Of the AZD1222 recipients, only 5 or 6 were seropositive at baseline. The span of vaccine-associated CD4 TCRs extended across spike, with dominance at 160-218 and 743-854.

Measured with immunoSEQ multiplex PCR; TCRdb has only the in-frame clones, and not every one. The data contain approximately 200,000 clones, around 87% of them singletons. Notes on this clone: Its antigen is currently unknown.

The source of this sequence is an adult in good health. The sample consisted of peripheral blood, taken on day 0 of MenACWY control vaccination.

CDR3 sequence (DNA): TGTGCCAGCAGTTATTCCCGCTACGAGCAGTACTTC. It codes for CASSYSRYEQYF. V gene TRBV6-9 combines with J gene TRBJ2-7; D remains ambiguous. Looked up from germline, CDR1 is MNHGY and CDR2 is SVAAGI. V was trimmed by 0 bases and J by 3 bases, leaving 3 bases between them. The CDR3 runs 12 residues.